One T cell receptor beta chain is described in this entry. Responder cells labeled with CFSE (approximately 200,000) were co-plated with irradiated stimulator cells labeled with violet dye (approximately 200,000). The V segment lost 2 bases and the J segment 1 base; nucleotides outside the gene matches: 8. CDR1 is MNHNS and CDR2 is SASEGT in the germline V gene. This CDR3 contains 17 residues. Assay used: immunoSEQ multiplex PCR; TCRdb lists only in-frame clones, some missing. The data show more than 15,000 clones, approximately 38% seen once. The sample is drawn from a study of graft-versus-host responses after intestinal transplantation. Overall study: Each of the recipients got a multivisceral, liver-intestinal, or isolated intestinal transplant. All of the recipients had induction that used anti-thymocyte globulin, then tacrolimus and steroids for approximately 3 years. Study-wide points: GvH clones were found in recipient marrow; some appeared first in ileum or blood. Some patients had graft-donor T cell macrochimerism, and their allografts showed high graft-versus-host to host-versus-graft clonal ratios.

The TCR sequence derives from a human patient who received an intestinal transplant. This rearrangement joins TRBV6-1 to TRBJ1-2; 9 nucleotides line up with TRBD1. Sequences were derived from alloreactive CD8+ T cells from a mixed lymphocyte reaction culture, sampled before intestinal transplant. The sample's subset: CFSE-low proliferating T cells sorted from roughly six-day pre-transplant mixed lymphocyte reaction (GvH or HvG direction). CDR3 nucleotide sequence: TGTGCCAGCAGTGAATTTGGGACAGGGAAGAATAACTATGGCTACACCTTC. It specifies CASSEFGTGKNNYGYTF.